This is a list of T cell receptor beta chains from one sample in a study of tumor-infiltrating lymphocytes in primary liver carcinoma. TCRdb passed the multiplex PCR reads through MiXCR, listing each CDR3 protein once. Of 250,000 to 400,000 distinct CDR3 sequences in the sample, less than 75% were seen once. The sample was peripheral blood. The receptors come from a man aged 40-55 years with primary liver carcinoma and hepatitis B virus infection. CDR3s include the opening cysteine and the closing phenylalanine or tryptophan. The order of the fields is CDR3 length, V gene, J gene, clone size, D gene, CDR3 DNA, CDR3 protein. D genes are given only for firm matches. Expanded clones are given a class, and other clones once, few, many or no size at all.

13	TRBV11-1	TRBJ2-1	.	.	TGTGCTAGCAGCAGTTACCGGGAGCCAGACCCGCTCTTC	CASSSYREPDPLF
13	TRBV11-1	TRBJ1-6	.	.	TGTGCCAGGAGCAGGACACTGATTTCACCCCTCCACTTT	CARSRTLISPLHF
15	TRBV28	TRBJ1-2	.	TRBD1	TGTGCCAGCAGACCCACAGGGGATTCTAACTATGGCTACACCTTC	CASRPTGDSNYGYTF
15	TRBV12-3/TRBV12-4	TRBJ2-3	.	TRBD2	TGTGCCAGCAAAGTATCCGGGACTACCATAGATACGCAGTATTTT	CASKVSGTTIDTQYF
15	TRBV29-1	TRBJ2-3	.	TRBD2	TGCAGCGTTGAAGAGGGGCGGGAGCCCACAGATACACAGTATTTT	CSVEEGREPTDTQYF
13	TRBV5-1	TRBJ2-4	.	.	TGCGCCAGCAGCTTGAGAGGATACGAGATTCAGTACTTC	CASSLRGYEIQYF
11	TRBV28	TRBJ1-1	few	.	TGTGCCAGCAAAGGGGACGGTGAAGCTTTCTTT	CASKGDGEAFF
16	TRBV14	TRBJ2-7	few	TRBD1	TGTGCCAGCAGCCAAGAGACAGGGAACCCCTCCTACGAGCAGTACTTC	CASSQETGNPSYEQYF
15	TRBV6-1	TRBJ2-3	.	.	TGTTCCAGCAGGCCGCTCGGGGACACCACAGATACGCAGTATTTT	CSSRPLGDTTDTQYF
13	TRBV5-6	TRBJ2-5	.	TRBD1	TGTGCCAGCAACTTGGGACAGCAAGAGACTCAGTACTTC	CASNLGQQETQYF
12	TRBV28	TRBJ2-7	.	.	TGTGCCAGCAGTTCCACCGCCTACGAGCAGTACTTC	CASSSTAYEQYF
19	TRBV30	TRBJ1-3	.	TRBD1	TGTGCCTGGAGTGTACCCTTGCGGCAGGGGGCGCGAACTGGAAACACCATATATTTT	CAWSVPLRQGARTGNTIYF
13	TRBV5-1	TRBJ2-1	.	TRBD2	TGCGCCACCAGCTTGGGGACTAACAATGAGCAGTTCTTC	CATSLGTNNEQFF
14	TRBV6-1	TRBJ2-1	few	TRBD2	TGTACCAGCAGCCCCGGGACTAGCTACAATGAGCAGTTCTTC	CTSSPGTSYNEQFF
14	TRBV10-3	TRBJ2-5	many	TRBD2	TGTGCCATCAGGAGTTCTAGCGGCCAAGAGACCCAGTACTTC	CAIRSSSGQETQYF
16	TRBV6-1	TRBJ2-6	.	.	TGTGCCAGCAAACGAGGTGGTAGCTCTGGGTCCAACGTCCTGACTTTC	CASKRGGSSGSNVLTF
14	TRBV10-3	TRBJ1-4	.	.	TGTGCCATCTCTAAGGGGTCGGGCGCTGAAAAACTGCTTTTT	CAISKGSGAEKLLF
12	TRBV6-1	TRBJ2-7	many	TRBD1	TGTGCCAGCGGGACAGAGCTCTACGAGCAGTACTTC	CASGTELYEQYF
15	TRBV5-1	TRBJ1-3	few	.	TGCGCCAGCAGCTTGGCTGCCAGCTCTGGAAACACCATATATTTT	CASSLAASSGNTIYF
8	TRBV28	TRBJ1-1	few	.	TGTGCCACCTCCCCAGCTTTCTTT	CATSPAFF
13	TRBV29-1	TRBJ1-2	many	.	TGCAGCGTTGAAGCACCGAACACGGGTGGCTACACCTTC	CSVEAPNTGGYTF
14	TRBV5-1	TRBJ2-1	.	.	TGCGCCAGCAGCTTGGACAGCCTTACGAATAAGCAGTTCTTC	CASSLDSLTNKQFF
19	TRBV13	TRBJ2-4	few	TRBD2	TGTGCCAGCAGCACCACCGGGACTAGCGGGAGCCCAGCCAAAAACATTCAGTACTTC	CASSTTGTSGSPAKNIQYF
12	TRBV10-3	TRBJ1-1	.	.	TGTACCATCAACGGGATTGGCACCGAAGCTTTCTTT	CTINGIGTEAFF
14	TRBV6-1	TRBJ2-7	.	TRBD2	TGTGCCAGCAGTTTTGAGACTAGCTTTGACGAGCAGTACTTC	CASSFETSFDEQYF
15	TRBV11-1	TRBJ2-7	.	.	TGTGCCAGCAGCTTTGCCGGAATAGGGGCCTACGAGCAGTACTTC	CASSFAGIGAYEQYF
12	TRBV7-9	TRBJ2-3	.	.	TGTGCCAGCAGCCGGGACTCCTATACGCAGTATTTT	CASSRDSYTQYF
16	TRBV5-5	TRBJ2-2	.	TRBD1	TGTGCCAGCAGCCAAAACCCGGGACAGCGCAGCGGGGAGCTGTTTTTT	CASSQNPGQRSGELFF
14	TRBV13	TRBJ1-3	.	.	TGTGCCAGCAGCTCCAGACAGGCTGGAAACACCATATATTTT	CASSSRQAGNTIYF
16	TRBV4-3	TRBJ2-1	many	TRBD1	TGCGCCAGCAGCCAAGATGGCCGGACAGGTTCGAATGAGCAGTTCTTC	CASSQDGRTGSNEQFF
15	TRBV11-2	TRBJ1-2	.	TRBD1	TGTGTCAGCAGCTCCCCAGACAGGGTCGTATATGGCTACACTTTC	CVSSSPDRVVYGYTF
20	TRBV11-2	TRBJ2-1	.	.	TGTGCCAGCAGCTTAGTCGGGGGGCGCGTTACTATTGGGAGTAACAATGAGCAGTTCTTC	CASSLVGGRVTIGSNNEQFF
13	TRBV14	TRBJ1-2	.	.	TGTACTAGCAGCCAAGCGCAGGTCGGGGGCTACACCTTC	CTSSQAQVGGYTF
12	TRBV19	TRBJ1-1	.	.	TGTGCCAGTAGTATTAGTGCAGGGAGAACTTTCTTT	CASSISAGRTFF
14	TRBV9	TRBJ2-7	.	TRBD1	TGTGCCAGCAGCGTATGGGGACAGGGAGACGAGCAGTACTTC	CASSVWGQGDEQYF
14	TRBV14	TRBJ1-6	.	.	TGTGCCAGCAGCCATTCGGGTAGCAATTCACCCCCCCACTTT	CASSHSGSNSPPHF
15	TRBV29-1	TRBJ2-3	.	.	TGCAGCGTTGTGTTGTTGCTAAGGTTACTAGATACGCAGTATTTT	CSVVLLLRLLDTQYF
14	TRBV6-1	TRBJ2-2	.	.	TGTGCCAGCAGTGTTGAATATAGGACCAGGGAGCTGTTTTTT	CASSVEYRTRELFF
15	TRBV12-3/TRBV12-4	TRBJ1-6	many	.	TGTGCCAGCAGTTTAGCGGGGGGTAATAATTCACCCCTCCACTTT	CASSLAGGNNSPLHF
13	TRBV2	TRBJ2-1	.	.	TGTGCCAGCAATAGGCAAGCCTACAATGAGCAGTTCTTC	CASNRQAYNEQFF
14	TRBV11-1	TRBJ2-5	.	TRBD1	TGTGCCAGCGGCTCGGACAGGCAGGTCGGGACCCAGTACTTC	CASGSDRQVGTQYF
11	TRBV10-3	TRBJ2-3	.	.	TGTGCCATTCGGCTCACAGATACGCAGTATTTT	CAIRLTDTQYF
13	TRBV29-1	TRBJ2-7	.	.	TGCAGCCTCGCCCGGGACATGATCTACGAGCAGTACTTC	CSLARDMIYEQYF
15	TRBV5-6	TRBJ2-3	many	TRBD2	TGTGCCAGCAGCTTGGGCGGGAGTGGGGCAGATACGCAGTATTTT	CASSLGGSGADTQYF
13	TRBV6-1	TRBJ1-5	few	.	TGTGCCAGCAGTGAAAACAGGGCTCAGCCCCAGCATTTT	CASSENRAQPQHF